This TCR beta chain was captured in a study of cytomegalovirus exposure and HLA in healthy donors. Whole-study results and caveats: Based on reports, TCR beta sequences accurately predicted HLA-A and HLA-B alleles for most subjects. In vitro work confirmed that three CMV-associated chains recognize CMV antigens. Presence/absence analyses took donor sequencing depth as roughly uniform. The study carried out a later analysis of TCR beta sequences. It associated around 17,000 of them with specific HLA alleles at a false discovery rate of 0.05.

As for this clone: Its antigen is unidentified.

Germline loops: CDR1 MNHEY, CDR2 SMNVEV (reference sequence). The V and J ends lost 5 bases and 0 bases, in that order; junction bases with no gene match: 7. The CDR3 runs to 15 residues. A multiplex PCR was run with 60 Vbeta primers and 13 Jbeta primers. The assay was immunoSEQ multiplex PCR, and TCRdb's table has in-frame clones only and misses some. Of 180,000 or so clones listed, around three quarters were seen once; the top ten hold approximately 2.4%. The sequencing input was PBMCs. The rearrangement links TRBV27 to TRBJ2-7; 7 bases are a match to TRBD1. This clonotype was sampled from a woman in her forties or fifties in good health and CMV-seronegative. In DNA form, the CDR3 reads TGTGCCAGCAGTCCGCGGACAGGAGACTCCTACGAGCAGTACTTC. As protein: CASSPRTGDSYEQYF.